Only a few counts were recorded for the clone carrying this T cell receptor beta chain. Its cognate antigen is unknown. In germline, CDR1 is SEHNR, CDR2 FQNEAQ (reference sequence). V lost 1 base and J 1 base, leaving 7 bases between the germline ends. This CDR3 has 15 residues. This sample was taken from a study of early T cells in non-severe SARS-CoV-2 infection. Study as a whole: Alpha and beta chains were unpaired, from unsorted whole-blood bulk RNA.

Unique molecular identifiers (one per individual cDNA molecule) were attached. One entry per CDR3 protein, called by TCRdb with MiXCR from the 5' RACE reads. The table has approximately 81,000 distinct CDR3 sequences, less than 8% seen once. Study-wide results and caveats: Using VDJdb, the matching emphasized anti-spike CD8 responses while missing private and CD4 specificities.

What was sequenced was whole blood. This sequence originates from an adult who was a healthcare worker with PCR-confirmed SARS-CoV-2 infection or an uninfected control (not recorded which). The V and J genes are TRBV7-9 and TRBJ2-2; tentative D call: TRBD1 (5 bases). CDR3 DNA sequence: TGTGCCAGCAGCTTAGGGACATTGAACACCGGGGAGCTGTTTTTT. Translating gives CASSLGTLNTGELFF.